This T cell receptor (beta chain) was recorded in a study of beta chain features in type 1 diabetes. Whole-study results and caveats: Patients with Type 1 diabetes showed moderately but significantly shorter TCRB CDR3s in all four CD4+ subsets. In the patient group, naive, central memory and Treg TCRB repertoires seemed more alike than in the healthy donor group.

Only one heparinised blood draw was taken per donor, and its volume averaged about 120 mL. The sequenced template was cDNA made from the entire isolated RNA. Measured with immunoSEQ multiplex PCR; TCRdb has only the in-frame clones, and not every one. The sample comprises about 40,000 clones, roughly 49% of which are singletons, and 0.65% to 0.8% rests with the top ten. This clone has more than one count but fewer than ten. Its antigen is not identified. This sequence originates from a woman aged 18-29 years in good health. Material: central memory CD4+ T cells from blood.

CDR3 nucleotides: TGTGCCAGCAGTTCGAGAGGTGGCTACACCTTC. This codes for CASSSRGGYTF. The rearrangement links TRBV28 to TRBJ1-2; D unclear. CDR1 MDHEN and CDR2 SYDVKM come from the germline V gene. This CDR3 contains 11 residues. The V end was cut by 4 bases, the J end by 7 bases, with 7 bases between.